These T cell receptor beta chains were read from a single sample in a study of T cell changes during pregnancy in multiple sclerosis. The table came from immunoSEQ multiplex PCR; TCRdb's copy has only in-frame clones and leaves some out. The sample shows 78,000 or so clones, just over 90% of them seen only once. Sequenced here: CD4+ T cells from peripheral blood mononuclear cells, sampled before pregnancy. Every receptor here comes from a female donor with multiple sclerosis, enrolled in a pregnancy study. Both conserved end residues are part of each CDR3. Fields, in order: D gene, V gene, J gene, clone size, CDR3 protein, CDR3 DNA. D genes are given only for firm matches. Where a row states a size, it is once, few, many or the class of an expanded clone; other rows omit it.

d_gene: -; v_gene: TRBV30; j_gene: TRBJ2-1; abundance: once; CDR3aa: CAWKPGYNEQFF; CDR3nt: TGTGCCTGGAAGCCAGGCTACAATGAGCAGTTCTTC
d_gene: -; v_gene: TRBV19; j_gene: TRBJ2-1; abundance: -; CDR3aa: CASSKGGSSYNEQFF; CDR3nt: TGTGCCAGTAGTAAGGGGGGGAGCTCCTACAATGAGCAGTTCTTC
d_gene: -; v_gene: TRBV14; j_gene: TRBJ1-6; abundance: -; CDR3aa: CASSQGTWYNSPLHF; CDR3nt: TGTGCCAGCAGCCAAGGGACTTGGTATAATTCACCCCTCCACTTT
d_gene: -; v_gene: TRBV30; j_gene: TRBJ2-2; abundance: -; CDR3aa: CAWSVSVLDGELFF; CDR3nt: TGTGCCTGGAGTGTATCGGTTTTAGACGGGGAGCTGTTTTTT
d_gene: -; v_gene: TRBV4-2; j_gene: TRBJ2-1; abundance: -; CDR3aa: CASSQEPSGSYNEQFF; CDR3nt: TGTGCCAGCAGCCAAGAGCCAAGCGGGTCCTACAATGAGCAGTTCTTC
d_gene: -; v_gene: TRBV29-1; j_gene: TRBJ2-5; abundance: -; CDR3aa: CSVRPMVQQETQYF; CDR3nt: TGCAGCGTGAGACCTATGGTACAGCAAGAGACCCAGTACTTC
d_gene: -; v_gene: TRBV6-1; j_gene: TRBJ2-1; abundance: -; CDR3aa: CASSQAGDNEQFF; CDR3nt: TGTGCCAGCAGTCAAGCCGGGGACAATGAGCAGTTCTTC
d_gene: -; v_gene: TRBV4-2; j_gene: TRBJ1-6; abundance: few; CDR3aa: CASSQEWRQGNSPLHF; CDR3nt: TGTGCCAGCAGCCAAGAGTGGCGGCAAGGAAATTCACCCCTCCACTTT
d_gene: -; v_gene: TRBV14; j_gene: TRBJ2-1; abundance: once; CDR3aa: CASSQVLISDTFF; CDR3nt: TGTGCCAGCAGCCAGGTTCTTATCTCCGATACATTCTTC
d_gene: TRBD2; v_gene: TRBV7-8; j_gene: TRBJ2-7; abundance: few; CDR3aa: CASSLIAGDSEQYF; CDR3nt: TGTGCCAGCAGCTTAATAGCGGGAGACTCCGAGCAGTACTTC
d_gene: TRBD2; v_gene: TRBV7-3; j_gene: TRBJ2-3; abundance: once; CDR3aa: CASSPSAGGGTDTQYF; CDR3nt: TGTGCCAGCAGCCCTTCGGCGGGAGGAGGCACAGATACGCAGTATTTT
d_gene: TRBD1; v_gene: TRBV6-5; j_gene: TRBJ2-2; abundance: -; CDR3aa: CASSSGQGTGELFF; CDR3nt: TGTGCCAGCAGTTCTGGACAGGGTACCGGGGAGCTGTTTTTT
d_gene: TRBD2; v_gene: TRBV7-9; j_gene: TRBJ2-3; abundance: -; CDR3aa: CASSSPAGKVTDTQYF; CDR3nt: TGTGCCAGCAGCTCACCAGCGGGGAAGGTTACAGATACGCAGTATTTT
d_gene: TRBD2; v_gene: TRBV7-2; j_gene: TRBJ2-5; abundance: -; CDR3aa: CASSFSGQETQYF; CDR3nt: TGTGCCAGCAGCTTTAGCGGGCAAGAGACCCAGTACTTC
d_gene: TRBD1; v_gene: TRBV5-4; j_gene: TRBJ2-1; abundance: once; CDR3aa: CASSLSIGDRVYNEQFF; CDR3nt: TGTGCCAGCAGCTTGAGTATCGGGGACAGGGTCTACAATGAGCAGTTCTTC
d_gene: -; v_gene: TRBV7-2; j_gene: TRBJ1-2; abundance: -; CDR3aa: CASSFLPNNPGGSSYGYTF; CDR3nt: TGTGCCAGCAGCTTTCTTCCCAATAACCCGGGGGGCTCGAGCTATGGCTACACCTTC
d_gene: -; v_gene: TRBV19; j_gene: TRBJ1-1; abundance: -; CDR3aa: CASSIDISGVTEAFF; CDR3nt: TGTGCCAGTAGTATAGACATTTCAGGGGTCACTGAAGCTTTCTTT
d_gene: TRBD2; v_gene: TRBV27; j_gene: TRBJ2-5; abundance: once; CDR3aa: CASGLSGGTQETQYF; CDR3nt: TGTGCCAGCGGCCTGAGCGGGGGGACCCAAGAGACCCAGTACTTC
d_gene: -; v_gene: TRBV19; j_gene: TRBJ1-2; abundance: -; CDR3aa: CASHRAENYGYTF; CDR3nt: TGTGCCAGTCACAGGGCTGAAAACTATGGCTACACCTTC
d_gene: TRBD1; v_gene: TRBV9; j_gene: TRBJ2-7; abundance: -; CDR3aa: CASSVEPGGYEQYF; CDR3nt: TGTGCCAGCAGCGTAGAGCCAGGGGGCTACGAGCAGTACTTC
d_gene: TRBD1; v_gene: TRBV28; j_gene: TRBJ1-2; abundance: -; CDR3aa: CASSPNRGGGYTF; CDR3nt: TGTGCCAGCAGCCCTAACAGGGGGGGAGGCTACACCTTC
d_gene: -; v_gene: TRBV28; j_gene: TRBJ2-2; abundance: -; CDR3aa: CASTGQGRTGELFF; CDR3nt: TGTGCCAGCACCGGCCAGGGAAGGACCGGGGAGCTGTTTTTT
d_gene: TRBD2; v_gene: TRBV5-6; j_gene: TRBJ2-5; abundance: -; CDR3aa: CASSLGLAGGPRQTQYF; CDR3nt: TGTGCCAGCAGCTTGGGACTAGCGGGGGGCCCCAGGCAGACCCAGTACTTC
d_gene: -; v_gene: TRBV12-5; j_gene: TRBJ2-3; abundance: -; CDR3aa: CASGPPGSTDTQYF; CDR3nt: TGTGCTAGTGGTCCCCCGGGTAGCACAGATACGCAGTATTTT
d_gene: TRBD2; v_gene: TRBV27; j_gene: TRBJ2-3; abundance: -; CDR3aa: CASSLWGTSGRSDTQYF; CDR3nt: TGTGCCAGCAGTTTATGGGGGACTAGCGGGAGGTCAGATACGCAGTATTTT
d_gene: TRBD1; v_gene: TRBV5-6; j_gene: TRBJ1-2; abundance: -; CDR3aa: CASSPNRGEGYTF; CDR3nt: TGTGCCAGCAGCCCTAACAGGGGCGAGGGCTACACCTTC
d_gene: TRBD2; v_gene: TRBV7-8; j_gene: TRBJ2-3; abundance: -; CDR3aa: CASSHTGLDPRTSTDTQYF; CDR3nt: TGTGCCAGCAGCCACACGGGACTAGATCCCCGGACAAGCACAGATACGCAGTATTTT
d_gene: TRBD1; v_gene: TRBV2; j_gene: TRBJ1-3; abundance: few; CDR3aa: CASSETLDRVNTIYF; CDR3nt: TGTGCCAGCAGTGAAACCCTGGACAGGGTGAACACCATATATTTT
d_gene: -; v_gene: TRBV13; j_gene: TRBJ2-7; abundance: -; CDR3aa: CASSLGTKVRAYEQYF; CDR3nt: TGTGCCAGCAGCTTGGGGACAAAAGTTCGAGCCTACGAGCAGTACTTC
d_gene: TRBD1; v_gene: TRBV7-3; j_gene: TRBJ2-7; abundance: -; CDR3aa: CASSLGGQGPYEQYF; CDR3nt: TGTGCCAGCAGCTTAGGGGGACAGGGTCCCTACGAGCAGTACTTC
d_gene: TRBD2; v_gene: TRBV2; j_gene: TRBJ2-7; abundance: once; CDR3aa: CASNGQSGTSGRDAEQYF; CDR3nt: TGTGCCAGTAACGGTCAATCCGGGACTAGCGGGAGGGACGCGGAGCAGTACTTC
d_gene: -; v_gene: TRBV7-9; j_gene: TRBJ1-1; abundance: -; CDR3aa: CASSLEGLGKVNTEAFF; CDR3nt: TGTGCCAGCAGCTTAGAGGGGTTAGGGAAGGTGAACACTGAAGCTTTCTTT
d_gene: -; v_gene: TRBV29-1; j_gene: TRBJ2-2; abundance: -; CDR3aa: CSVDEAGELFF; CDR3nt: TGCAGCGTTGATGAGGCCGGGGAGCTGTTTTTT
d_gene: -; v_gene: TRBV19; j_gene: TRBJ1-3; abundance: -; CDR3aa: CASRPGNSGNTIYF; CDR3nt: TGTGCCAGTAGACCAGGGAACTCTGGAAACACCATATATTTT
d_gene: -; v_gene: TRBV6-1; j_gene: TRBJ1-1; abundance: -; CDR3aa: CASRGFYPGQSEAFF; CDR3nt: TGTGCCAGCAGGGGCTTCTACCCAGGACAAAGTGAAGCTTTCTTT
d_gene: -; v_gene: TRBV19; j_gene: TRBJ1-5; abundance: once; CDR3aa: CASSIYRGYGPQHF; CDR3nt: TGTGCCAGTAGTATATACCGGGGATACGGGCCCCAGCATTTT
d_gene: -; v_gene: TRBV7-8; j_gene: TRBJ2-1; abundance: -; CDR3aa: CASSPRAGASYNEQFF; CDR3nt: TGTGCCAGCAGCCCCCGTGCGGGGGCCTCCTACAATGAGCAGTTCTTC
d_gene: TRBD1; v_gene: TRBV5-1; j_gene: TRBJ2-1; abundance: -; CDR3aa: CASSLSQGGYNEQFF; CDR3nt: TGCGCCAGCAGCTTGTCACAGGGGGGCTACAATGAGCAGTTCTTC
d_gene: TRBD2; v_gene: TRBV7-8; j_gene: TRBJ2-7; abundance: -; CDR3aa: CASSSSGGVAYEQYF; CDR3nt: TGTGCCAGCAGCTCAAGCGGGGGGGTAGCCTACGAGCAGTACTTC
d_gene: -; v_gene: TRBV6-4; j_gene: TRBJ1-2; abundance: -; CDR3aa: CASSERGGYGYTF; CDR3nt: TGTGCCAGCAGTGAGAGGGGAGGCTATGGCTACACCTTC
d_gene: TRBD1; v_gene: TRBV11-3; j_gene: TRBJ1-1; abundance: few; CDR3aa: CASSPDRATEAFF; CDR3nt: TGTGCCAGCAGCCCCGACAGGGCCACTGAAGCTTTCTTT
d_gene: TRBD1; v_gene: TRBV28; j_gene: TRBJ1-5; abundance: -; CDR3aa: CASSRRSSTGALGSNQPQHF; CDR3nt: TGTGCCAGCAGCCGCCGGTCGTCGACAGGGGCCCTTGGAAGCAATCAGCCCCAGCATTTT
d_gene: -; v_gene: TRBV9; j_gene: TRBJ2-7; abundance: -; CDR3aa: CASSPIPSLYYEQYF; CDR3nt: TGTGCCAGCAGTCCCATACCCTCCCTCTACTACGAGCAGTACTTC
d_gene: -; v_gene: TRBV5-6; j_gene: TRBJ2-5; abundance: -; CDR3aa: CASSLDSGETQYF; CDR3nt: TGTGCCAGCAGCTTGGATTCGGGAGAGACCCAGTACTTC
d_gene: TRBD1; v_gene: TRBV5-6; j_gene: TRBJ1-2; abundance: -; CDR3aa: CASSHRTGPTGYGYTF; CDR3nt: TGTGCCAGCAGCCACCGGACAGGGCCGACTGGCTATGGCTACACCTTC
d_gene: -; v_gene: TRBV21-1; j_gene: TRBJ1-1; abundance: -; CDR3aa: CASSNLDRGTEAFF; CDR3nt: TGTGCCAGCAGCAATTTGGACAGGGGAACTGAAGCTTTCTTT
d_gene: -; v_gene: TRBV7-8; j_gene: TRBJ2-3; abundance: -; CDR3aa: CASSHGGREVGTDTQYF; CDR3nt: TGTGCCAGCAGCCACGGAGGAAGGGAAGTTGGCACAGATACGCAGTATTTT
d_gene: TRBD1; v_gene: TRBV5-4; j_gene: TRBJ2-7; abundance: -; CDR3aa: CASSYRGPSSYEQYF; CDR3nt: TGTGCCAGCAGTTACAGGGGCCCGAGCTCCTACGAGCAGTACTTC
d_gene: TRBD1; v_gene: TRBV28; j_gene: TRBJ1-3; abundance: -; CDR3aa: CASSLGGTGTGNTIYF; CDR3nt: TGTGCCAGCAGTTTAGGGGGGACAGGGACTGGAAACACCATATATTTT
d_gene: -; v_gene: TRBV6-1; j_gene: TRBJ2-5; abundance: -; CDR3aa: CASSEWGQGGLETQYF; CDR3nt: TGTGCCAGCAGTGAATGGGGCCAGGGAGGTCTGGAGACCCAGTACTTC
d_gene: -; v_gene: TRBV27; j_gene: TRBJ2-7; abundance: -; CDR3aa: CASSLLGKYEQYF; CDR3nt: TGTGCCAGCAGTTTATTGGGCAAATACGAGCAGTACTTC
d_gene: TRBD2; v_gene: TRBV5-1; j_gene: TRBJ2-3; abundance: once; CDR3aa: CASSSGTSLTDTQYF; CDR3nt: TGCGCCAGCAGCTCCGGGACTAGCCTTACAGATACGCAGTATTTT
d_gene: TRBD2; v_gene: TRBV11-1; j_gene: TRBJ2-2; abundance: -; CDR3aa: CASSLAFSGRAGGELFF; CDR3nt: TGTGCCAGCAGCTTAGCGTTTAGCGGGAGGGCCGGCGGGGAGCTGTTTTTT
d_gene: -; v_gene: TRBV11-3; j_gene: TRBJ1-1; abundance: -; CDR3aa: CASSLGAGPGMNTEAFF; CDR3nt: TGTGCCAGCAGCTTAGGGGCAGGGCCGGGCATGAACACTGAAGCTTTCTTT
d_gene: -; v_gene: TRBV28; j_gene: TRBJ1-1; abundance: -; CDR3aa: CALGGLLNTEAFF; CDR3nt: TGTGCCTTGGGGGGTCTCCTGAACACTGAAGCTTTCTTT
d_gene: -; v_gene: TRBV5-8; j_gene: TRBJ2-1; abundance: -; CDR3aa: CASRPQGKGYNEQFF; CDR3nt: TGTGCCAGCAGACCACAGGGTAAAGGGTACAATGAGCAGTTCTTC
d_gene: -; v_gene: TRBV11-3; j_gene: TRBJ2-7; abundance: -; CDR3aa: CASSLDSNSYEQYF; CDR3nt: TGTGCCAGCAGCTTGGACTCTAACTCCTACGAGCAGTACTTC